The next 23 T cell receptor beta chains were all read from a single sample in a study of identical twins. In TCRdb, the 5' RACE reads were re-called with MiXCR into one record per CDR3 protein. This table holds nearly 650,000 distinct CDR3 sequences, roughly 6.6% found once. The same data also contributed to another study, on yellow fever vaccine responses in identical twins.

Sequenced input: PBMCs. All receptors come from a young woman in good health.

This clonotype was observed many times. The J gene is TRBJ1-2, the V gene TRBV7-9; TRBD1 aligns across 11 bases. V lost 5 bases, J lost 8 bases, and 10 bases stayed unmatched. From germline, CDR1 is SEHNR and CDR2 FQNEAQ (reference sequence). The CDR3 totals 15 residues. The CDR3 nucleotides are TGTGCCAGCAGCCACACTGGACAGGGGGCGAGCGGCTACACCTTC. Encoded protein: CASSHTGQGASGYTF.

Turning to this clonotype: One end of the junction varies from germline; a read error may be responsible. The genes are TRBV20-1 and TRBJ2-3; 13 bases are shared with TRBD2. The germline gives CDR1 DFQATT, CDR2 SNEGSKA (reference sequence). CDR3 length: 17 amino acids. CDR3 residues: CCATDAGTSGATDTQYF. DNA of the CDR3: TGCTGTGCTACCGATGCCGGGACTAGCGGGGCCACAGATACGCAGTATTTT.

This clonotype has only a few counts. J is TRBJ2-1 and V is TRBV20-1; 10 bases are shared with TRBD2. The germline V gene encodes CDR1 DFQATT and CDR2 SNEGSKA (reference sequence). This CDR3 spans 18 amino acids. V lost 3 bases to trimming and J lost 0 bases; unmatched junction nucleotides: 11. DNA of the CDR3: TGCAGTGCTAGTTCAGAACTAGCGGGGCTAAGCTCCTACAATGAGCAGTTCTTC. Its protein is CSASSELAGLSSYNEQFF.

This clonotype was observed a few times. The chain combines TRBV5-1 with TRBJ2-2; TRBD2 matches 7 bases. The CDR3 is 16 amino acids. Germline V gene lookup returns CDR1 SGHRS and CDR2 YFSETQ. The V gene end was trimmed by 4 bases and the J gene end by 4 bases; junction bases not matched to a gene: 10. CDR3 sequence: CASSPTGGPTTGELFF. CDR3 bases: TGCGCCAGCAGCCCCACGGGGGGTCCCACCACCGGGGAGCTGTTTTTT.

The chain recombines TRBV24-1 with TRBJ2-7; D gene ambiguous. The CDR3 sequence is 11 residues long. Trimming removed 0 bases at V and 6 bases at J, with 2 bases between. Germline lookup yields CDR1 KGHDR and CDR2 SFDVKD. This CDR3 is CATSDLSEQYF. CDR3 sequence (DNA): TGTGCCACCAGTGATTTGAGCGAGCAGTACTTC.

The genes are TRBV7-9 and TRBJ2-7; D uncertain. The ends were cut back, 5 bases at V and 6 bases at J, with 11 bases in the middle. The germline V gene encodes CDR1 SEHNR and CDR2 FQNEAQ (reference sequence). This CDR3 has 12 amino acids. The CDR3: CASSPSTGEQYF. CDR3 in DNA: TGTGCCAGCAGCCCATCCACGGGCGAGCAGTACTTC.

This clonotype was recorded many times. The V call is TRBV5-1, the J call TRBJ1-1; the D gene is possibly TRBD1 (6 bases). Trimming cost V 2 bases and J 5 bases, with 13 bases left between them. Germline-derived CDR1 and CDR2 are SGHRS and YFSETQ. The CDR3 totals 14 residues. DNA of the CDR3: TGCGCCAGCAGCTTTCAGGGGAGGGAGACTGAAGCTTTCTTT. Amino acid sequence: CASSFQGRETEAFF.

Ten or more counts support this clonotype. V gene TRBV9 combines with J gene TRBJ2-2, with D hard to call. V was cut by 4 bases and J by 5 bases, with 9 bases left in between. CDR1 and CDR2 (germline): SGDLS, YYNGEE. The CDR3 length is 13 residues. The CDR3 spells CASSPTRTGELFF. CDR3 DNA sequence: TGTGCCAGCAGCCCTACGCGGACCGGGGAGCTGTTTTTT.

This rearrangement joins TRBV5-1 to TRBJ2-3, with 7 bases identical to TRBD2. The CDR3 totals 16 residues. Losses at the gene ends were 0 bases for V and 5 bases for J; bases not matched to a gene: 9. Germline V lookup: CDR1 SGHRS, CDR2 YFSETQ. For the CDR3, the DNA is TGCGCCAGCAGCTTGGTTTTAGCCTTAGCGGGAGATACGCAGTATTTT. Protein: CASSLVLALAGDTQYF.

The chain combines TRBV7-9 with TRBJ1-1; D may be TRBD1 (6 bases). Germline loops: CDR1 SEHNR, CDR2 FQNEAQ (reference sequence). The CDR3 contains 15 residues. Trimming pared 0 bases from V and 9 bases from J, leaving 17 bases between. The CDR3 protein is CASSLAGGTRAKAFF. The CDR3 region has the DNA TGTGCCAGCAGCTTAGCGGGGGGGACAAGGGCGAAAGCTTTCTTT.

This clonotype was recorded a few times. The J gene is TRBJ2-7, the V gene TRBV20-1, with a possible D match to TRBD1 (5 bases). V was cut by 5 bases and J by 5 bases, with 16 bases left in between. CDR3 size: 13 residues. Per germline, CDR1 DFQATT and CDR2 SNEGSKA (reference sequence). DNA of the CDR3: TGCAGTGCTCCTAAAGGGGCGTGGGACGAGCAGTACTTC. This translates into CSAPKGAWDEQYF.

The table lists this clonotype with many counts. The CDR3 DNA follows: TGTGCCAGCAGCTCTAATTTGGGGCTAGCGGGAGTTGAGCAGTTCTTC. This gives the protein CASSSNLGLAGVEQFF. The chain has TRBV7-2 and TRBJ2-1; 10 positions match TRBD2. Germline CDR1 is SGHTA and CDR2 is FQGNSA. The CDR3 has 16 amino acids. Trimming took 4 bases from V and 9 from J; bases not matched to a gene: 12. The entire variable domain, with the rest obtained from reference TRBV7-2 and TRBJ2-1, is as follows: GAGVSQSPSNKVTEKGKDVELRCDPISGHTALYWYRQSLGQGLEFLIYFQGNSAPDKSGLPSDRFSAERTGGSVSTLTIQRTQQEDSAVYLCASSSNLGLAGVEQFFGPGTRLTVL.

A few counts support this clonotype. The J gene is TRBJ2-7, the V gene TRBV4-1; 7 bases line up with TRBD1. The CDR3 spans 14 residues. CDR1 and CDR2 from the germline V gene are MGHRA and YSYEKL. J gave up 3 bases and V 0 bases, and 2 bases lay outside the gene matches. CDR3 region: CASSQEGQNYEQYV. CDR3 coding DNA: TGCGCCAGCAGCCAAGAGGGACAGAACTACGAGCAGTACGTC.

There are a few counts of this clonotype. The chain carries TRBV6-5 and TRBJ1-1, with TRBD1 matching 8 bases. V was pared by 2 bases and J by 1 base, with 6 bases of the junction left unmatched. The CDR3 extends over 16 amino acids. The germline gives CDR1 MNHEY, CDR2 SVGAGI. CDR3 residues: CASSYTGQGPNTEAFF. The CDR3 region has the DNA TGTGCCAGCAGTTACACAGGACAGGGTCCGAACACTGAAGCTTTCTTT.

This clonotype was seen repeatedly, ten times or more. The chain carries TRBV29-1 and TRBJ2-7; TRBD1 aligns across 8 bases. The germline V gene encodes CDR1 SQVTM and CDR2 ANQGSEA. J lost 4 bases, V lost 8 bases, and 10 bases had no gene match. The CDR3 consists of 13 residues. The CDR3 here is CSTRQGILYEQYF. As DNA, the CDR3 is TGCAGCACCCGACAGGGGATTTTGTACGAGCAGTACTTC.

V gene TRBV3-1 combines with J gene TRBJ2-5; D unclear. CDR1 and CDR2 (germline): LGHDT, YNNKEL (reference sequence). CDR3 length: 13 amino acids. V lost 5 bases and J lost 4, with 11 bases in between. In DNA, the CDR3 is TGTGCCAGCAGCTGGGTGGGCGCAGAGACCCAGTACTTC. Protein sequence: CASSWVGAETQYF.

On this clonotype: One end of the junction fails to match germline, which may point to a read error. The CDR3 sequence is CATSRDRSRAF. CDR3 coding DNA: TGTGCCACCAGCAGAGATCGATCCAGGGCCTTC. The chain has TRBV15 and TRBJ1-2; TRBD1 might be the D (5 bases). The CDR3 is made up of 11 amino acids. CDR1 is LNHNV, CDR2 YYDKDF, per germline (reference sequence).

The gene calls are TRBV10-3 and TRBJ1-1, with unresolved D. CDR3 length: 13 residues. V gave up 2 bases and J gave up 1 base, with 5 bases separating them. The V gene's germline CDR1 is ENHRY and CDR2 SYGVKD. The DNA of the CDR3 is TGTGCCATCAGTGAGCTAGCGAACACTGAAGCTTTCTTT. Translated, it gives CAISELANTEAFF.

This clonotype was counted many times. CDR3 amino acids: CAISDGRDTQYF. CDR3 nucleotides: TGTGCCATCAGTGATGGTAGGGATACGCAGTATTTT. The chain joins TRBV10-3 to TRBJ2-3, with D unresolved. The V gene lost 3 bases and the J gene lost 6 bases, with 7 bases spanning the gap. The germline V gene has CDR1 ENHRY and CDR2 SYGVKD. This CDR3 region has 12 residues.

The J gene is TRBJ2-3, the V gene TRBV28, with 7 bases lining up with TRBD1. Germline V CDR1 and CDR2: MDHEN, SYDVKM. J gave up 10 bases and V 4 bases, and 11 bases lay outside the gene matches. This CDR3 region has 14 residues. The CDR3 is CASSSRQGGRAQYF. CDR3 bases: TGTGCCAGCAGTTCGAGACAGGGTGGAAGGGCGCAGTATTTT.

In its sample, this clonotype was seen a few times. The V and J genes are TRBV29-1 and TRBJ2-7, with 12 bases aligning to TRBD1. The CDR3 sequence is 14 residues long. The J segment lost 7 bases and the V segment lost 6 bases, leaving 10 bases of the junction unmatched. Germline V gives CDR1 SQVTM, CDR2 ANQGSEA. As DNA, the CDR3 is TGCAGCGTCAATACCGGGACAGGGGGCTGGGAGCAGTACTTC. Its translation is CSVNTGTGGWEQYF.

The CDR3 spells CASSQDRLDGGELFF. CDR3 coding DNA: TGCGCCAGCAGCCAAGATCGGCTAGATGGCGGGGAGCTGTTTTTT. V usage is TRBV4-1 and J usage is TRBJ2-2; D is undetermined. The CDR3 loop spans 15 amino acids. Deletions cut 0 bases from V and 7 bases from J, with 12 bases between. Germline V gene lookup returns CDR1 MGHRA and CDR2 YSYEKL.

This clonotype was recorded many times. CDR3 in amino acids: CASSLGRYTEAFF. DNA of the CDR3: TGTGCCAGCAGTCTCGGACGGTACACTGAAGCTTTCTTT. V usage is TRBV12-3 or TRBV12-4 and J usage is TRBJ1-1; no firm D call. Between the trimmed V and J ends, which lost 5 bases and 3 bases, there was a span of 10 bases. The CDR3 totals 13 residues.